The rows below give T cell receptor beta chains drawn from one sample of a study of cytomegalovirus exposure and HLA in healthy donors. Data came from immunoSEQ multiplex PCR; TCRdb stores just in-frame clones and leaves some out. The data show roughly 200,000 clones, 65% to 90% seen once. The specimen sequenced was PBMCs. The receptors originated from a woman in her thirties in good health and CMV-seronegative. CDR3s include the opening cysteine and the closing phenylalanine or tryptophan. The D gene is left open where the match is weak. Where a row states a size, it is once, few, many or the class of an expanded clone; other rows omit it.

J,size,D,V,DNA,CDR3
TRBJ2-5,NA,NA,TRBV6-5,TGTGCCAGCAGCTCTGCGGGGAGTCAAGAGACCCAGTACTTC,CASSSAGSQETQYF
TRBJ1-1,NA,NA,TRBV2,TGTGCCAGCAGTGGGTTTGTTGTCAGCGGTGGGGCTTTCTTT,CASSGFVVSGGAFF
TRBJ2-1,NA,NA,TRBV19,TGTGCCAGTAGTACGCAGGGCTGGGGTGAGCAGTTCTTC,CASSTQGWGEQFF
TRBJ1-1,NA,NA,TRBV5-6,TGTGCCAGCAGCTTTTGGTCTGGGCCCACTGAAGCTTTCTTT,CASSFWSGPTEAFF
TRBJ2-1,NA,TRBD2,TRBV6-6,TGTGCCAGCAGTTTCAGGACTAGCGAATTCTACAATGAGCAGTTCTTC,CASSFRTSEFYNEQFF
TRBJ2-2,NA,NA,TRBV29-1,TGCAGCGTTGTCGGGAGAGGGTCGAACACCGGGGAGCTGTTTTTT,CSVVGRGSNTGELFF
TRBJ1-1,NA,NA,TRBV28,TGTGCCACCAACCAGGTGTATCGAACTGAAGCTTTCTTT,CATNQVYRTEAFF
TRBJ2-5,NA,TRBD1,TRBV5-5,TGTGCCAGCAGCCCCGGGACAGCCAACCAAGAGACCCAGTACTTC,CASSPGTANQETQYF
TRBJ2-7,NA,TRBD2,TRBV27,TGTGCCAGCAGTTTGGGGGGGACTAGCGGGATCGAGCAGTACTTC,CASSLGGTSGIEQYF
TRBJ2-7,NA,TRBD1,TRBV7-6,TGTGCCAGCAGCGCGGGGACAGGGGTGGGCGAGCAGTACTTC,CASSAGTGVGEQYF
TRBJ1-2,NA,NA,TRBV30,TGTGCCTGGAGATTCCCGACAGCGTCCTATGGCTACACCTTC,CAWRFPTASYGYTF
TRBJ2-7,NA,NA,TRBV5-1,TGCGCCAGCAGAAGGGGGTTCTCCTACGAGCAGTACTTC,CASRRGFSYEQYF
TRBJ1-2,NA,NA,TRBV29-1,TGCAGCGTAGACTCGTATGGCTACACCTTC,CSVDSYGYTF
TRBJ2-7,NA,TRBD2,TRBV7-2,TGTGCCAGCAGCTTTATCGGTTCTAGCGGGGCCCTCTACGAGCAGTACTTC,CASSFIGSSGALYEQYF
TRBJ2-2,NA,NA,TRBV4-1,TGCGCCAGCAGCCAAGTTCTAGTTCCCGGGGAGCTGTTTTTT,CASSQVLVPGELFF
TRBJ1-2,NA,NA,TRBV4-3,TGCGCCAGCAGCCAAAACAGGGACGGACTCTATGGCTACACCTTC,CASSQNRDGLYGYTF
TRBJ2-1,NA,TRBD1,TRBV5-1,TGCGCCAGCAGCGTCCGGGACAGAGGCGATGAGCAGTTCTTC,CASSVRDRGDEQFF
TRBJ2-1,NA,NA,TRBV25-1,TGTGCCAGCTCTCCAGGAGGAGCGTTAAATGAGCAGTTCTTC,CASSPGGALNEQFF
TRBJ2-7,NA,TRBD2,TRBV18,TGTGCCAGCTCACGGATAGCGGGACCCTCGGGGGAGCAGTACTTC,CASSRIAGPSGEQYF
TRBJ1-1,NA,TRBD1,TRBV11-2,TGTGCCAGCAGCTTAGACGGACAGGCGAACACTGAAGCTTTCTTT,CASSLDGQANTEAFF
TRBJ1-1,NA,TRBD1,TRBV29-1,TGCAGCGTTGTAGTGGACAGGGGATCTGAAGCTTTCTTT,CSVVVDRGSEAFF
TRBJ2-1,NA,TRBD1,TRBV29-1,TGCAGCGTTGACACGGACAGGGGTAATGAGCAGTTCTTC,CSVDTDRGNEQFF
TRBJ1-6,NA,NA,TRBV6-1,TGTGCCAGCAGTCCCAATAGTTCACCCCTCCACTTT,CASSPNSSPLHF
TRBJ1-5,NA,TRBD1,TRBV4-1,TGCGCCAGCAGCCCCTCCTGGACAGGGAATACCTACAATCAGCCCCAGCATTTT,CASSPSWTGNTYNQPQHF
TRBJ2-7,NA,TRBD1,TRBV7-9,TGTGCCAGCAGCTTATATACCGGGACAGGGCTCTACGAGCAGTACTTC,CASSLYTGTGLYEQYF
TRBJ2-1,few,TRBD2,TRBV4-2,TGTGCCAGCAGCCAGGGAGCAAGCGGGGGTTACAATGAGCAGTTCTTC,CASSQGASGGYNEQFF
TRBJ2-7,few,TRBD2,TRBV7-2,TGTGCCAGCAGCTCGGGACTAGCGGGACCCCGCTATAGAGGGGAGCAGTACTTC,CASSSGLAGPRYRGEQYF
TRBJ2-1,NA,TRBD2,TRBV2,TGTGCCAGCAGTGCGCTAGCGGGAGAGGATGAGCAGTTCTTC,CASSALAGEDEQFF
TRBJ2-1,once,NA,TRBV2,TGTGCCAGCAGTGGGACTGGCTCCTACAATGAGCAGTTCTTC,CASSGTGSYNEQFF
TRBJ1-1,NA,NA,TRBV28,TGTGCCAGCCGAACCCCCGGACAGAACACTGAAGCTTTCTTT,CASRTPGQNTEAFF
TRBJ2-7,NA,NA,TRBV7-6,TGTGCCAGCAGCTCCCTCTTCCGGAGCTCGGCCTACGAGCAGTACTTC,CASSSLFRSSAYEQYF
TRBJ1-6,few,NA,TRBV2,TGTGCCAGCAGTGAGCGGTATTCACCCCTCCACTTT,CASSERYSPLHF
TRBJ1-1,NA,NA,TRBV2,TGTGCCAGCAGTGCCCAGGGGAACACTGAAGCTTTCTTT,CASSAQGNTEAFF
TRBJ2-2,NA,TRBD2,TRBV5-1,TGCGCCAGCAGCTTGGGGGGTCTAGCGGGAGCCGGGGAGCTGTTTTTT,CASSLGGLAGAGELFF
TRBJ2-5,few,TRBD1,TRBV2,TGTGCCAGCAGTGGACAGGGGGCGCAGTACTTC,CASSGQGAQYF
TRBJ2-2,NA,TRBD1,TRBV18,TGTGCCAGCTCAAGCCCCGGGCAGGGGGACACCGGGGAGCTGTTTTTT,CASSSPGQGDTGELFF
TRBJ2-1,NA,TRBD2,TRBV11-3,TGTGCCAGCAGCTTGCTAGCGGGCTCCTACAATGAGCAGTTCTTC,CASSLLAGSYNEQFF
TRBJ1-2,NA,NA,TRBV6-1,TGTGCCAGCAGTGACAGGGTTGACTATGGCTACACCTTC,CASSDRVDYGYTF
TRBJ2-7,NA,NA,TRBV6-6,TGTGCCAGCAGTTACTCGAGGTTCTCCGGGTACGAGCAGTACTTC,CASSYSRFSGYEQYF